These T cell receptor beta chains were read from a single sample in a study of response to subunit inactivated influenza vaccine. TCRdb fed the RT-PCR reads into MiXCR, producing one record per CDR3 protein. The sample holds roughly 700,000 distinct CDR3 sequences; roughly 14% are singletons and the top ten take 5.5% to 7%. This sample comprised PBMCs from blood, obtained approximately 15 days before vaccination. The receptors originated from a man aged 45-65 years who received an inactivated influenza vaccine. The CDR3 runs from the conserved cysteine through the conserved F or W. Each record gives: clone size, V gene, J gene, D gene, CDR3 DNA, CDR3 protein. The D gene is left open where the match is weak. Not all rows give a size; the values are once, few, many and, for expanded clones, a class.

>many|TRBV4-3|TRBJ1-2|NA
TGCGCCAGCAGCCCAGGCGGGGTTAGCTATGGCTACACCTTC
CASSPGGVSYGYTF
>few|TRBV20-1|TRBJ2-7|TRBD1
TGCAGCGCCGAACCGGGACAGTCCTACGAGCAGTACTTC
CSAEPGQSYEQYF
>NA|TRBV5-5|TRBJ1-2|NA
TGTGCCAGCAGCCTCCTAATGGGGACGAGAGGCTACACCTTC
CASSLLMGTRGYTF
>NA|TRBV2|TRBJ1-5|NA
TGTGCCAGCAGTGACAGCCTCAGGGGTTATAGCAATCAGCCCCAGCATTTT
CASSDSLRGYSNQPQHF
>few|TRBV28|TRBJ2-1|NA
TGTGCCAGCAGTTTGAACCCGCCCCCGAGCTCCTACAATGAGCAGTTCTTC
CASSLNPPPSSYNEQFF
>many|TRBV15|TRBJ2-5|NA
TGTGCCACCAGCAGATTGGAAGGGACCCAGTACTTC
CATSRLEGTQYF
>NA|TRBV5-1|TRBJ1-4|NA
TGCGCCAGCAGCTTGCAACAGGCGGCAACTAATGAAAAACTGTTTTTT
CASSLQQAATNEKLFF
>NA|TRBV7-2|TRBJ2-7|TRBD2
TGTGCCAGCAGTCGGACTAGCGTTATCTACGAGCAGTACTTC
CASSRTSVIYEQYF
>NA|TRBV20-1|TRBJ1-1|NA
TGCAGTGCTAGAGAGGGGGGACACATGAACACTGAAGCTTTCTTT
CSAREGGHMNTEAFF
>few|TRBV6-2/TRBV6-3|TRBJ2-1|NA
TGTGCCACTAGCAAAAGGGCTGAGCAGTTCTTC
CATSKRAEQFF
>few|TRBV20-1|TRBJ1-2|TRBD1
TGCAGTGCCCCGGGGGCACCCAGGGGGCGGAGGTATGGCTACACCTTC
CSAPGAPRGRRYGYTF
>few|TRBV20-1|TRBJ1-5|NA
TGCAGTGCGACCAGGGTCAATCAGCCCCAGCATTTT
CSATRVNQPQHF
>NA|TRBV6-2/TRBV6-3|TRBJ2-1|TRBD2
TGTGCCAGCAGTGCCGGGACTAGCGATGAGCAGTTCTTC
CASSAGTSDEQFF
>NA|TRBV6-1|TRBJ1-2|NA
TGTGCCAGCAGAACTCTGGGTTTCCCCTATGGCTACACCTTC
CASRTLGFPYGYTF
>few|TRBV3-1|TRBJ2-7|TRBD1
TGTGCCAGCAGACAGGGGGCGCGGTACGAGCAGTACTTC
CASRQGARYEQYF
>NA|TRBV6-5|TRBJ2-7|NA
TGTGCCAGCAGTTATTCAGGGGACATCTACGAGCAGTACTTC
CASSYSGDIYEQYF
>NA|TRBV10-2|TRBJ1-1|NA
TGCGCCAGCATCGATGGGGGGGGAAATTGGAACACTGAAGCTTTCTTT
CASIDGGGNWNTEAFF
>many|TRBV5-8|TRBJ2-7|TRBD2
TGTGCCAGCAGCTTGGGCAAACGACTAGCGGGTCTCTCCGAGCAGTACTTC
CASSLGKRLAGLSEQYF
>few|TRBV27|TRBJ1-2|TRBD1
TGTGCCAGCAGTCTGGACAGGGTCAGGAGCTATGGCTACACCTTC
CASSLDRVRSYGYTF
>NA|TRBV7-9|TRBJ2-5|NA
TGTGCCAGCAGCTTAGACAGCCGCCAAGAGACCCAGTACTTC
CASSLDSRQETQYF
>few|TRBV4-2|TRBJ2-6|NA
TGTGCCAGCAGCCGGCAGGGGGGCGCGACGGGAGATTCAAGTACGGGGGCCAACGTCCTGACTTTC
CASSRQGGATGDSSTGANVLTF
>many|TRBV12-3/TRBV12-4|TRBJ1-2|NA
TGTGCCAGCAGTTTATCGAGTACAGGGCGGACCCCTGGCTACACCTTC
CASSLSSTGRTPGYTF
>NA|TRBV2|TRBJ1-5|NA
TGTGCCAGCAGTGTAAGCAATCAGCCCCAGCATTTT
CASSVSNQPQHF
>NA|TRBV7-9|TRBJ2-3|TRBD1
TGTGCCAGCAACTCGGACAGGGACACAGATACGCAGTATTTT
CASNSDRDTDTQYF
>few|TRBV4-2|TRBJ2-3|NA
TGTGCCAGCAGCCAAGATTTCTCCGGGGGTCCCTTTAGCACAGATACGCAGTATTTT
CASSQDFSGGPFSTDTQYF
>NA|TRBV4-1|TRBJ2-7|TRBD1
TGCGCCAGCAGCCTCCGGGACAGTAGCTCCTACGAGCAGTACTTC
CASSLRDSSSYEQYF
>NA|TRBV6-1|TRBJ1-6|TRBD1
TGTGCCAGCAGCGGAAGGACAGGGGGCGTTATGAATTCACCCCTCCACTTT
CASSGRTGGVMNSPLHF
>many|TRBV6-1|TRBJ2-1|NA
TGTGCCAGCAGGGGCCGGGAGCTCAATGAGCAGTTCTTC
CASRGRELNEQFF
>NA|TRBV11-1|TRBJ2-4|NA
TGTGCCAGCAGCTCGCTTAGGGGCGACAGGATTATTTCCAAAAACATTCAGTACTTC
CASSSLRGDRIISKNIQYF
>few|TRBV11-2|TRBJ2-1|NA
TGTGCCAGCAGCCCTGGCCTGGCTAACCAGTTTTGGAATGAGCAGTTCTTC
CASSPGLANQFWNEQFF
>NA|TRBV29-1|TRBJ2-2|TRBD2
TGCAGCGTCATTAGCGGGATGGCGACCGGGGAGCTGTTTTTT
CSVISGMATGELFF
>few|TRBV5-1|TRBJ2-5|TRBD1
TGCGCCAGCAGCTCGGGACAGGTTGAATGGGAGACCCAGTACTTC
CASSSGQVEWETQYF
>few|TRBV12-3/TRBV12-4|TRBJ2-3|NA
TGTGCCAGCAGTCCCCGGCCAGGGGATTACACAGATACGCAGTATTTT
CASSPRPGDYTDTQYF
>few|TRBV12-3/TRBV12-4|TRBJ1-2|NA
TGTGCCAGCATCTATGGGAGGGAGCTGACCTTC
CASIYGRELTF
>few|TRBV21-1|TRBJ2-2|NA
TGTGCCAGCAGCAAGGAGATAGGGTGGAACACCGGGGAGCTGTTTTTT
CASSKEIGWNTGELFF
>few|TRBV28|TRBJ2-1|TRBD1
TGTGCCAGCAGCTGGGGACAGTCCTACAATGAGCAGTTCTTC
CASSWGQSYNEQFF
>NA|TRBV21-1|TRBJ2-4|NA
TGTGCCAGCAGGCCTCTAAGGGGGCAAAACATTCAGTACTTC
CASRPLRGQNIQYF
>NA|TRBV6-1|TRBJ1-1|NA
TGTGCCAGCAGTGCCCCCTGGACTAGCACTGAAGCTTTCTTT
CASSAPWTSTEAFF
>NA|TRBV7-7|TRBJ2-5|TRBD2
TGTGCCAGCAGCTTACTAGCGGGAGGGCAGGGAGAGACCCAGTACTTC
CASSLLAGGQGETQYF
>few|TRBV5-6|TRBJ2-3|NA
TGTGCCAGCAGCTTGGGACCCCGAAACACAGATACGCAGTATTTT
CASSLGPRNTDTQYF
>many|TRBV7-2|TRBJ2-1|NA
TGTGCCAGCAGCGCGGGGTGGGCCTACTCCTACAATGAGCAGTTCTTC
CASSAGWAYSYNEQFF
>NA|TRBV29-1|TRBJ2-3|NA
TGCAGCATCCGACAGGCGAGCACAGATACGCAGTATTTT
CSIRQASTDTQYF
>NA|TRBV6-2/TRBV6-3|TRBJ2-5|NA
TGTGCCAGCAGTTACACCGCATCGGGTCTGGAGACCCAGTACTTC
CASSYTASGLETQYF
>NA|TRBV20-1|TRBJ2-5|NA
TGCAGTGCCACAACGGGACACAGTATTCAAGAGACCCAGTACTTC
CSATTGHSIQETQYF
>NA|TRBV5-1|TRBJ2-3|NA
TGCGCCAGCAGCTTGGAACGGCACACAGATACGCAGTATTTT
CASSLERHTDTQYF
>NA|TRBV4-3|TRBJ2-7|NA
TGCGCCAGCAGCCAAGGCCGCACCGACACAGGGCTCAGGAGCTACGAGCAGTACTTC
CASSQGRTDTGLRSYEQYF
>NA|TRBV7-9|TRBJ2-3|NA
TGTGCCAGCAGCTTGGAGGTCGATGACACAGATACGCAGTATTTT
CASSLEVDDTDTQYF
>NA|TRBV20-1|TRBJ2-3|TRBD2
TGCAGTGCCGTTCGGTGGGCGGGAGGGACCACAGATACGCAGTATTTT
CSAVRWAGGTTDTQYF
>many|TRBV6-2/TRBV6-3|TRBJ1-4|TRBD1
TGTGCCAGCAGTTGGTCGGGACAGACAAATGAAAAACTGTTTTTT
CASSWSGQTNEKLFF
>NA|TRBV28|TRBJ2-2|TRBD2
TGTGCCAGCAGTTTTAGCGGGGGGGCACCCGGGGAGCTGTTTTTT
CASSFSGGAPGELFF
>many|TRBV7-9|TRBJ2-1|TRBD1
TGTGCCAGCAGCTTAGGGGACAGGGGTTACTACAATGAGCAGTTCTTC
CASSLGDRGYYNEQFF
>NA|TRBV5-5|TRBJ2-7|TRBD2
TGTGCCAGCAGCTTAGGCGGGGGGGCCGACGAGCAGTACTTC
CASSLGGGADEQYF
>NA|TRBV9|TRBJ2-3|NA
TGTGCCAGCAGCGTAGGGCCTACCAGCACAGATACGCAGTATTTT
CASSVGPTSTDTQYF
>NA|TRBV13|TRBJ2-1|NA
TGTGCCAGCAGCCTCTCCCTACCGCCGTTTTTCGGTTTCGATACCCCAATCAATGAGCAGTTCTTC
CASSLSLPPFFGFDTPINEQFF